The following is a T cell receptor beta chain sequence with its context. The sample comes from a study of blood T cell repertoires in COVID-19. Study context: Sources were T cells, B-cell-depleted T cells, or PBMCs; the material itself was cDNA or gDNA.

Trimming stripped 1 base from V and 6 bases from J, with 15 bases between. The germline V gene encodes CDR1 LGHNA and CDR2 YNFKEQ. The CDR3 consists of 16 residues. Assay used: immunoSEQ multiplex PCR; TCRdb lists only in-frame clones, some missing. The sample gives about 320,000 clones, roughly 87% of which show up once; 5.5% to 7% is in the top ten. Participants, roughly 18 to 90 years old, spanned under 25 US areas. The specimen sequenced was PBMCs or T cells enriched from blood (not recorded which). This sequence originates from a woman aged 30 to 39 who had recovered from COVID-19. V gene TRBV4-2 combines with J gene TRBJ1-4; maybe TRBD1 (6 bases). The DNA for the CDR3 is TGTGCCAGCAGCCAAGCGCTGAGGGGGTCCGATGAAAAACTGTTTTTT. It translates to CASSQALRGSDEKLFF.